These 15 T cell receptor beta chains were sequenced from one sample in a study of cytomegalovirus exposure and HLA in healthy donors. Profiled with immunoSEQ multiplex PCR; TCRdb holds only in-frame clones, not every one. The data contain 100,000 to 150,000 clones, around nine tenths of them seen just once; the ten biggest clones take up 1.4% to 1.5%. Specimen: PBMCs. These TCRs come from a man aged 25-40 years in good health and CMV-seronegative.

This chain links TRBV19 with TRBJ2-7; 11 bases fit TRBD1. Germline V gene data show CDR1 as LNHDA and CDR2 as SQIVND (reference sequence). The CDR3 length is 15 residues. V gave up 4 bases and J gave up 4 bases; unmatched junction bases: 6. Here the CDR3 DNA reads TGTGCCAGTAGTAACACCGGGACAGGGGGTTACGAGCAGTACTTC. Its translation: CASSNTGTGGYEQYF.

The chain joins TRBV27 to TRBJ2-6; TRBD2 is a possible D gene (6 bases). Trimming took off 6 bases at V and 0 bases at J, with 21 bases between the two ends. This CDR3 has 19 amino acids. Germline assignment: CDR1 MNHEY and CDR2 SMNVEV (reference sequence). Here the CDR3 reads CASSFKVGGGNSGANVLTF. CDR3 DNA sequence: TGTGCCAGCAGCTTTAAAGTCGGGGGAGGTAACTCTGGGGCCAACGTCCTGACTTTC.

The V call is TRBV7-9, the J call TRBJ2-5, with 10 bases fitting TRBD2. The ends lost 4 bases at V and 5 bases at J; junction bases unmatched: 10. The germline V gene has CDR1 SEHNR and CDR2 FQNEAQ (reference sequence). This CDR3 contains 16 residues. Here the CDR3 reads CASSSYPTSGQETQYF. The CDR3 nucleotides are TGTGCCAGCAGCTCTTACCCGACTAGCGGGCAGGAGACCCAGTACTTC. Looking up the rest from reference TRBV7-9 and TRBJ2-5 gives the full variable domain: DTGVSQNPRHKITKRGQNVTFRCDPISEHNRLYWYRQTLGQGPEFLTYFQNEAQLEKSRLLSDRFSAERPKGSFSTLEIQRTEQGDSAMYLCASSSYPTSGQETQYFGPGTRLLVL.

The chain uses TRBV5-1 and TRBJ2-1, with a weak D call TRBD2 (5 bases). V was cut by 5 bases and J by 6 bases, with 18 bases left in between. Looked up from germline, CDR1 is SGHRS and CDR2 is YFSETQ. This CDR3 region has 15 residues. CDR3 sequence reads: CASSSGNTVSNEQFF. CDR3 nucleotide sequence: TGCGCCAGCAGTTCCGGGAACACGGTTTCCAATGAGCAGTTCTTC.

The chain recombines TRBV6-6 with TRBJ2-7; D might be TRBD2 (7 bases). Germline V gene sequence: CDR1 MNHNY, CDR2 SVGAGI (reference sequence). The CDR3 has 15 residues. Trimming took 3 bases from V and 5 from J, leaving 17 bases between them. This CDR3 reads CASSYSRGGFHEQYF. The CDR3 DNA follows: TGTGCCAGCAGTTATAGCAGGGGAGGGTTCCACGAGCAGTACTTC.

This chain connects TRBV5-1 to TRBJ2-3, with D maybe TRBD1 (7 bases). Germline CDR1 reads SGHRS; CDR2 reads YFSETQ. Trimming removed 0 bases at V and 2 bases at J, with 13 bases between. The CDR3 sequence is 16 residues long. The DNA of the CDR3 is TGCGCCAGCAGCTTGGTCGGGGGACAGAACACAGATACGCAGTATTTT. It translates to CASSLVGGQNTDTQYF.

This chain joins TRBV6-5 and TRBJ2-7; tentatively, D is TRBD2 (6 bases). V lost 2 bases, J lost 1 base, and 12 bases lay in between. The CDR3 runs to 15 residues. In germline, CDR1 is MNHEY, CDR2 SVGAGI. CDR3 amino acids: CASSYQAGPSYEQYF. The CDR3 nucleotides read TGTGCCAGCAGTTACCAGGCGGGACCTTCCTACGAGCAGTACTTC.

V and J are TRBV5-1 and TRBJ2-1; no clear D. The CDR3 loop spans 15 amino acids. Germline assignment: CDR1 SGHRS and CDR2 YFSETQ. Trimming stripped 2 bases from V and 2 bases from J, with 11 bases between. CDR3 in DNA: TGCGCCAGCAGCTTAGATGGTGGCCCCTACAATGAGCAGTTCTTC. Amino acid sequence: CASSLDGGPYNEQFF.

V and J are TRBV27 and TRBJ1-6; 9 bases line up with TRBD1. Trimming removed 6 bases from V and 1 base from J; junction bases left unmatched: 7. The CDR3 runs 17 residues. Germline assignment: CDR1 MNHEY and CDR2 SMNVEV (reference sequence). The CDR3 spells CASSPRDRESYNSPLHF. CDR3 coding DNA: TGTGCCAGCAGCCCCCGGGACAGGGAGTCCTATAATTCACCCCTCCACTTT.

The chain links TRBV2 to TRBJ1-3; 7 bases match TRBD1. The CDR3 length is 17 residues. The J segment lost 0 bases and the V segment lost 5 bases, leaving 10 bases of the junction unmatched. From germline, CDR1 is SNHLY and CDR2 FYNNEI. CDR3 coding DNA: TGTGCCAGCAGTCACATAAGGACAGGAGTCTCTGGAAACACCATATATTTT. This translates into CASSHIRTGVSGNTIYF.

The gene calls are TRBV5-1 and TRBJ2-1, with D perhaps TRBD2 (6 bases). The CDR3 covers 15 residues. Germline assignment: CDR1 SGHRS and CDR2 YFSETQ. Trimming removed 1 base at V and 10 bases at J, with 18 bases between. The CDR3 bases are TGCGCCAGCAGCTTGTCTCTGGTAATAGGGAGGGAGCAGTTCTTC. Protein product: CASSLSLVIGREQFF.

This clone was detected only a few times. The chain recombines TRBV9 with TRBJ2-2; D not resolved. Germline lookup yields CDR1 SGDLS and CDR2 YYNGEE. The CDR3 contains 13 residues. Deletions cut 2 bases from V and 4 bases from J, with 6 bases between. The CDR3 bases are TGTGCCAGCAGCGTCTACTCCACCGGGGAGCTGTTTTTT. Protein: CASSVYSTGELFF.

This chain uses TRBV27 with TRBJ2-1; D is possibly TRBD2 (5 bases). The CDR3 has 14 amino acids. The germline gives CDR1 MNHEY, CDR2 SMNVEV (reference sequence). Trimming removed 2 bases from V and 7 bases from J, with 12 bases in between. The CDR3 reads CASSLERPGNEQFF. The CDR3 DNA reads TGTGCCAGCAGTTTAGAGCGGCCGGGGAATGAGCAGTTCTTC.

This clone was counted only a few times. The CDR3 is CASSQGFSSSGNTIYF. The CDR3 DNA reads as TGTGCCAGCAGCCAGGGGTTTAGCAGCTCTGGAAACACCATATATTTT. J is TRBJ1-3 and V is TRBV7-2; tentative D call: TRBD1 (6 bases). The CDR3 sequence is 16 residues long. V was pared by 5 bases and J by 0 bases, with 14 bases between. CDR1 and CDR2 from the germline V gene are SGHTA and FQGNSA.

The V and J genes are TRBV19 and TRBJ1-6, with D perhaps matching TRBD1 (6 bases). The V gene's germline CDR1 is LNHDA and CDR2 SQIVND (reference sequence). The CDR3 loop spans 15 amino acids. The V and J ends lost 5 bases and 9 bases respectively, with 17 bases between them. The DNA for the CDR3 is TGTGCCAGTAGTCGCAACGGGGAGGGGGTTTCACCCCTCCACTTT. Encoded protein: CASSRNGEGVSPLHF.